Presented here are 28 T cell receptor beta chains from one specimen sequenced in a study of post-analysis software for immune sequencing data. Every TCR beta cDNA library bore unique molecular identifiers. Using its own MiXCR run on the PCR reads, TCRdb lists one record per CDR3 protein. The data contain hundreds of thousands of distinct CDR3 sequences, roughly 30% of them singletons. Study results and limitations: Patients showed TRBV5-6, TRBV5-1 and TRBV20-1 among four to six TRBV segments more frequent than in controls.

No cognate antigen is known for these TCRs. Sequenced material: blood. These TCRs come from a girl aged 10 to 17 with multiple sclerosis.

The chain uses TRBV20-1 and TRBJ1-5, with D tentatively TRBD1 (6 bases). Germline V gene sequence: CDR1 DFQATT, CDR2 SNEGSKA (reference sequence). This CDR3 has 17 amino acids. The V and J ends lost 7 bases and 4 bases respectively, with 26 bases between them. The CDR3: CSVPGGGSGVRNQPQHF. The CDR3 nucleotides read TGCAGTGTCCCGGGGGGCGGGTCGGGGGTCAGGAATCAGCCCCAGCATTTT.

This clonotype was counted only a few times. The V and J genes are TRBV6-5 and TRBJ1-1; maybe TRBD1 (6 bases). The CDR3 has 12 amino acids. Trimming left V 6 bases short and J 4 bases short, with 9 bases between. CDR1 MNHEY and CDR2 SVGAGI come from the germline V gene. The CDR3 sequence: CASRQQGTEAFF. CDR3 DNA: TGTGCCAGCAGACAACAGGGCACTGAAGCTTTCTTT.

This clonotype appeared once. The CDR3 region has the DNA TGTGCCAGCAGCGGGGTCGGGGAGGCCCGGTACTTC. It translates to CASSGVGEARYF. The chain employs TRBV7-9 and TRBJ2-5; D perhaps matches TRBD2 (6 bases). CDR1 is SEHNR, CDR2 FQNEAQ, per germline (reference sequence). The V end was cut by 5 bases, the J end by 13 bases, with 17 bases between. The CDR3 is 12 residues long.

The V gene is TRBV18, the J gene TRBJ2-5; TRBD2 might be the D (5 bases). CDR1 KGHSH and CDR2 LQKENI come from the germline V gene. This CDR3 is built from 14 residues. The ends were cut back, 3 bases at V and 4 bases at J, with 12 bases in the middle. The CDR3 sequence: CASSPPAAGETQYF. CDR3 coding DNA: TGTGCCAGCTCACCTCCAGCGGCAGGAGAGACCCAGTACTTC.

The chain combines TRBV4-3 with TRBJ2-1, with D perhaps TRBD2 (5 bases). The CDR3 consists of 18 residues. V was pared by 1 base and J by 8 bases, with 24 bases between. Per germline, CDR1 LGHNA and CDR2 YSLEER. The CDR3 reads CASSQVSGVGGWSYEQFF. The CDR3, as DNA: TGCGCCAGCAGCCAAGTTTCTGGCGTGGGCGGGTGGTCGTATGAGCAGTTCTTC.

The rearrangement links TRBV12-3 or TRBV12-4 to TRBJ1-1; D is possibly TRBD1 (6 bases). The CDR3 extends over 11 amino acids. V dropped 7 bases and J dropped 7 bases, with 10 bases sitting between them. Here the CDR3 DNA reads TGTGCCAGCACTCTGACAGGTGAAGCTTTCTTT. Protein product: CASTLTGEAFF.

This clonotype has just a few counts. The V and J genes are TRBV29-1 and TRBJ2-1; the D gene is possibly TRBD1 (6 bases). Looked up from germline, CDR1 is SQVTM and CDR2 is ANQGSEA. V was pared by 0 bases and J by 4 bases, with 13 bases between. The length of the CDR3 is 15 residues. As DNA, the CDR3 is TGCAGCGTTGAAGATAAGCGGACAGTTTACAATGAGCAGTTCTTC. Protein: CSVEDKRTVYNEQFF.

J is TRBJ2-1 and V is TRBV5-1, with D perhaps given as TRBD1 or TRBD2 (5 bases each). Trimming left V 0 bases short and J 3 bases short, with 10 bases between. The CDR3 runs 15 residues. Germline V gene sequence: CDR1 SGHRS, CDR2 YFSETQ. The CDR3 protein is CASSLGGARYNEQFF. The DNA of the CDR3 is TGCGCCAGCAGCTTGGGAGGGGCCCGCTACAATGAGCAGTTCTTC. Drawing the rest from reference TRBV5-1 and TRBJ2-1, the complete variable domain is KAGVTQTPRYLIKTRGQQVTLSCSPISGHRSVSWYQQTPGQGLQFLFEYFSETQRNKGNFPGRFSGRQFSNSRSEMNVSTLELGDSALYLCASSLGGARYNEQFFGPGTRLTVL.

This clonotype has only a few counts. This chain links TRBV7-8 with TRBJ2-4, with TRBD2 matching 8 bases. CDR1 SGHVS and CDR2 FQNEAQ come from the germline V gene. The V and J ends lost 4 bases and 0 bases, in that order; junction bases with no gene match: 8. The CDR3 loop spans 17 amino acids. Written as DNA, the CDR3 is TGTGCCAGCAGCTCCCCCGACACTAGCGGAGCCAAAAACATTCAGTACTTC. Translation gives CASSSPDTSGAKNIQYF.

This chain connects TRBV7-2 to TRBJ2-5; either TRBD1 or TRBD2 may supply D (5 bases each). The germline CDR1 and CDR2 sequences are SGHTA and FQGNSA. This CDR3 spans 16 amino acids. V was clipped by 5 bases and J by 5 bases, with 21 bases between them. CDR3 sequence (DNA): TGTGCCAGCAGCCCCGGTGGGACCCCTATCGGCGAGACCCAGTACTTC. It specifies CASSPGGTPIGETQYF.

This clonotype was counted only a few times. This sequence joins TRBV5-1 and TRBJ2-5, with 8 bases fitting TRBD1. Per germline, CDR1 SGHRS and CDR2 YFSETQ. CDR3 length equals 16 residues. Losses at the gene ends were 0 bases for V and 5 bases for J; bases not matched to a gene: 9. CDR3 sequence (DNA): TGCGCCAGCAGCTTGGTTCCCCCCGGACAGGGCGAGACCCAGTACTTC. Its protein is CASSLVPPGQGETQYF.

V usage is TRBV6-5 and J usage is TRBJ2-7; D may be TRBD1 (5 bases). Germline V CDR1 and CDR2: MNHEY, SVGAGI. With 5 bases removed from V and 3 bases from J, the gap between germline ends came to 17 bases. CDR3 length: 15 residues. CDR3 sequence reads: CASSPWTTLVYEQYF. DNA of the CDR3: TGTGCCAGCAGTCCTTGGACAACTTTAGTCTACGAGCAGTACTTC.

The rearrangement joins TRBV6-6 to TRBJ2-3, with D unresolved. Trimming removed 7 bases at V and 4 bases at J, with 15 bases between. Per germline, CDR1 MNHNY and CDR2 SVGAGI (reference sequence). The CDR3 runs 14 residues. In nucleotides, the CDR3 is TGTGCCAGCAACCTACGGTCCAGCCCAGATACGCAGTATTTT. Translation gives CASNLRSSPDTQYF.

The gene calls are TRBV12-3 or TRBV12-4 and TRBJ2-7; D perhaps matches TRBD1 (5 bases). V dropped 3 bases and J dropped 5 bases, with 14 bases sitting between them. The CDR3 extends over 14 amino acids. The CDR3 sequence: CASSFFSGMDEQYF. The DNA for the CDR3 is TGTGCCAGCAGTTTCTTCTCAGGGATGGACGAGCAGTACTTC.

CDR3 coding DNA: TGCGCCAGCAGCCAAGAGAGGGGACTCTTCCAAGAGACCCAGTACTTC. Translated: CASSQERGLFQETQYF. This sequence joins TRBV4-1 and TRBJ2-5; D might be TRBD2 (6 bases). The V end lost 0 bases, the J end lost 1 base, and 12 bases lay between the germline ends. CDR1 and CDR2 from the germline V gene are MGHRA and YSYEKL. This CDR3 has 16 residues.

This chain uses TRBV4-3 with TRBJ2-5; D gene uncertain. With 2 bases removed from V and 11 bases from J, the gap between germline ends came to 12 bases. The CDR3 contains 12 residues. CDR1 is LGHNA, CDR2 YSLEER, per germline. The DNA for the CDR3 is TGCGCCAGCAGCCAAAGTCTAGGACGGCAGTACTTC. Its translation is CASSQSLGRQYF.

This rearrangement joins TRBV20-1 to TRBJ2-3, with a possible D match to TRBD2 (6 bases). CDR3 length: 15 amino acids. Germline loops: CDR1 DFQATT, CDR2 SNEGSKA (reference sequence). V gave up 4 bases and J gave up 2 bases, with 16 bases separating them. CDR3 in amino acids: CSATRDSMITDTQYF. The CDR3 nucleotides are TGCAGTGCTACACGGGACTCGATGATCACAGATACGCAGTATTTT.

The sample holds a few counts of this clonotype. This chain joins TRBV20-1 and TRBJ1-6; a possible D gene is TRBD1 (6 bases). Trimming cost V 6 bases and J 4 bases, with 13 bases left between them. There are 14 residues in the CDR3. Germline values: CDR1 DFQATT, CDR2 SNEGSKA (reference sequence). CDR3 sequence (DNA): TGCAGTGCAAAGGGGGAGGAGTATAATTCACCCCTCCACTTT. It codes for CSAKGEEYNSPLHF.

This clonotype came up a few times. The CDR3 reads CSASAGIDTQYF. The CDR3 DNA reads as TGCAGTGCTAGCGCAGGGATAGATACGCAGTATTTT. The chain combines TRBV20-1 with TRBJ2-3; the D gene is possibly TRBD1 (5 bases). Germline V gene sequence: CDR1 DFQATT, CDR2 SNEGSKA (reference sequence). The CDR3 is made up of 12 amino acids. V was cut by 3 bases and J by 5 bases, with 9 bases left in between.

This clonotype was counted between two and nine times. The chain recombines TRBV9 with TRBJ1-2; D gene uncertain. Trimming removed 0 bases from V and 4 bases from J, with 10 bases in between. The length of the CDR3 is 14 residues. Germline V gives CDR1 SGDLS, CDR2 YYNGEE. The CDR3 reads CASSVGGRSYGYTF. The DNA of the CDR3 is TGTGCCAGCAGCGTAGGAGGCAGAAGCTATGGCTACACCTTC.

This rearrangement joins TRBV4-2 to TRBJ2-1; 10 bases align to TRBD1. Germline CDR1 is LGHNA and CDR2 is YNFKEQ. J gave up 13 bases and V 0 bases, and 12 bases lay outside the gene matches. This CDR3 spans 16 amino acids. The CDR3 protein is CASSQDYAGTGETQFF. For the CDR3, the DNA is TGTGCCAGCAGCCAAGACTATGCAGGGACAGGGGAGACCCAGTTCTTC.

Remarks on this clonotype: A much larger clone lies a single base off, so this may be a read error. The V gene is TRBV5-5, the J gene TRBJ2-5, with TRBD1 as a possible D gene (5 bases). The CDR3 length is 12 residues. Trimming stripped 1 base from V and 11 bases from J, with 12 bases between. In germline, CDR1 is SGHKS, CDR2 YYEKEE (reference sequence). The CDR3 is CASSLNPGLQYF. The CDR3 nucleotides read TGTGCCAGCAGCTTGAATCCAGGGCTACAGTACTTC.

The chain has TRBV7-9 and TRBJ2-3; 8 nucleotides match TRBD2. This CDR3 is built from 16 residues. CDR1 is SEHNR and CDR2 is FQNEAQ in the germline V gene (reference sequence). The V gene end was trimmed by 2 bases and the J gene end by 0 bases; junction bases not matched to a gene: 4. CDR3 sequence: CASSLMAGGSTDTQYF. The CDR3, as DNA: TGTGCCAGCAGCTTAATGGCGGGAGGAAGCACAGATACGCAGTATTTT. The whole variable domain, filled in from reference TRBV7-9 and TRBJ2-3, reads DTGVSQNPRHKITKRGQNVTFRCDPISEHNRLYWYRQTLGQGPEFLTYFQNEAQLEKSRLLSDRFSAERPKGSFSTLEIQRTEQGDSAMYLCASSLMAGGSTDTQYFGPGTRLTVL.

CDR3 in amino acids: CASSLRDPGNIQYF. The DNA for the CDR3 is TGTGCCAGCAGCTTAAGGGACCCTGGGAACATTCAGTACTTC. The V gene is TRBV7-9, the J gene TRBJ2-4; D tentatively fits TRBD1 or TRBD2 (5 bases each). The length of the CDR3 is 14 residues. Germline assignment: CDR1 SEHNR and CDR2 FQNEAQ (reference sequence). The V gene lost 2 bases and the J gene lost 7 bases, with 12 bases spanning the gap.

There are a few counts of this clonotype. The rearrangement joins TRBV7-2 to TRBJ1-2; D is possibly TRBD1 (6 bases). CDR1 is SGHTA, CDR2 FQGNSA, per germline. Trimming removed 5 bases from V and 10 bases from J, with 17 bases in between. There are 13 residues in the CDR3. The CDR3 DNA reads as TGTGCCAGCAGCAAGGGGGTACACCTAGACTACACCTTC. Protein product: CASSKGVHLDYTF.

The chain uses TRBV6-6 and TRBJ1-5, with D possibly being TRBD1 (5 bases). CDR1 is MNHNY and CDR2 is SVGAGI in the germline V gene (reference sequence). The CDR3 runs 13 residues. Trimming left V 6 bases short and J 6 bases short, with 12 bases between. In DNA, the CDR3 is TGTGCCAGCAGCCCTCGAGGGGTTCAGCCCCAGCATTTT. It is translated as CASSPRGVQPQHF.

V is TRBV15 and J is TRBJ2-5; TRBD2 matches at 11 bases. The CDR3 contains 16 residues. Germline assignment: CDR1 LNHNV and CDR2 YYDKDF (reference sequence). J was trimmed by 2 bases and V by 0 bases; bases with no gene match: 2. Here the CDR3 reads CATSRDGTSGQETQYF. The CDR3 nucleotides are TGTGCCACCAGCAGAGATGGGACTAGCGGTCAAGAGACCCAGTACTTC.

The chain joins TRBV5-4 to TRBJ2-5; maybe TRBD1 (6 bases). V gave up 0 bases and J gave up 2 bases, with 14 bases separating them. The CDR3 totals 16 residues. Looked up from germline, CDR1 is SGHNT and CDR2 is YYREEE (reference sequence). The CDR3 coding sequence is TGTGCCAGCAGCTTGGAGGCAGGGGTGGGACAAGAGACCCAGTACTTC. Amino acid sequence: CASSLEAGVGQETQYF.